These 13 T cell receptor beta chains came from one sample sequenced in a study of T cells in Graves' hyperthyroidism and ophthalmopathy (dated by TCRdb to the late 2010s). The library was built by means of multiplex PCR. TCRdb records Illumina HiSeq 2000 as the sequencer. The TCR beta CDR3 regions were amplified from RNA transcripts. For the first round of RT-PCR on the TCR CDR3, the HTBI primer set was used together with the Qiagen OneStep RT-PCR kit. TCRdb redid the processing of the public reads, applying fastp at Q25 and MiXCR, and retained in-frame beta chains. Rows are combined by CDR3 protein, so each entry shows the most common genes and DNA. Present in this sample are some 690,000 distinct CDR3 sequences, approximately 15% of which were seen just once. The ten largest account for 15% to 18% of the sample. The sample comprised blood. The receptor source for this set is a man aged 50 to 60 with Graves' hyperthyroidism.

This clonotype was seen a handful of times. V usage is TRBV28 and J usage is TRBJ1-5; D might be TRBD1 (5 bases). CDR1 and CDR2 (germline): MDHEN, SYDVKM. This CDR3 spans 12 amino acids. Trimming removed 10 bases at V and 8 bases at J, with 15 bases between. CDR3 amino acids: CATSGPRKPQHF. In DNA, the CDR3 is TGTGCCACCTCGGGGCCCCGGAAGCCCCAGCATTTT. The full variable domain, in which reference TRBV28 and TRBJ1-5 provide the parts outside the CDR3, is DVKVTQSSRYLVKRTGEKVFLECVQDMDHENMFWYRQDPGLGLRLIYFSYDVKMKEKGDIPEGYSVSREKKERFSLILESASTNQTSMYLCATSGPRKPQHFGDGTRLSIL.

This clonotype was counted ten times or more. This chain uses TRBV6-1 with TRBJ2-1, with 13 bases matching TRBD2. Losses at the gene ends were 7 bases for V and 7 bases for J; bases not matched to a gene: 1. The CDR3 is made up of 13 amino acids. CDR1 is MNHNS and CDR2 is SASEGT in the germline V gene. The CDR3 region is CASTGLAGNEQFF. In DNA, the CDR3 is TGTGCCAGCACGGGACTAGCGGGAAATGAGCAGTTCTTC.

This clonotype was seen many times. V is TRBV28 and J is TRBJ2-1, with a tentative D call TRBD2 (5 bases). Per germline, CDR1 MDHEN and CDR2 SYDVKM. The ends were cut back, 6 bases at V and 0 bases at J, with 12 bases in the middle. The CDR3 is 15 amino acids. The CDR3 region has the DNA TGTGCCAGCAGAGCGGACGTCAGCTCCTACAATGAGCAGTTCTTC. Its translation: CASRADVSSYNEQFF.

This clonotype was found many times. CDR3 sequence reads: CASKRDQAYEQYF. CDR3 nucleotides: TGTGCCAGCAAGCGGGATCAAGCCTACGAGCAGTACTTC. The chain couples TRBV2 to TRBJ2-7; 7 nucleotides align to TRBD2. The V and J ends lost 7 bases and 2 bases, in that order; junction bases with no gene match: 5. The CDR3 has 13 amino acids. CDR1 is SNHLY, CDR2 FYNNEI, per germline.

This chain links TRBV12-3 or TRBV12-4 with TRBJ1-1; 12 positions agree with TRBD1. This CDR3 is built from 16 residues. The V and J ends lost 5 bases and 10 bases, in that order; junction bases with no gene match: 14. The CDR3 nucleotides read TGTGCCAGCAGTCAGCCCGGGACAGGGGGCGCAGAGGTAGCTTTCTTT. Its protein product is CASSQPGTGGAEVAFF.

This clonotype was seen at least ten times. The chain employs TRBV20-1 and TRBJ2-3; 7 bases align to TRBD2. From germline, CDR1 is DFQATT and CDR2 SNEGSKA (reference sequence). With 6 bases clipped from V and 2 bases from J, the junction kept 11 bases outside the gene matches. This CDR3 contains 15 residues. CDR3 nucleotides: TGCAGTGCCCTAAAATCTAGCGGTTTCACAGATACGCAGTATTTT. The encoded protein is CSALKSSGFTDTQYF.

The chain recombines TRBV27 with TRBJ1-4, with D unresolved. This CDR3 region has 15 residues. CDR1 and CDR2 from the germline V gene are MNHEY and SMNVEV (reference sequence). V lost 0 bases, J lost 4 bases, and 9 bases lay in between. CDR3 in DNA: TGTGCCAGCAGTTTATCGACGGCGGTTAATGAAAAACTGTTTTTT. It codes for CASSLSTAVNEKLFF.

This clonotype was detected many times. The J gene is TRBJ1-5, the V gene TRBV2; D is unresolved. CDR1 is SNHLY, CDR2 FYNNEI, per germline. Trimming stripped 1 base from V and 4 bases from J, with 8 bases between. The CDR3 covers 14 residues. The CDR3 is CASSEGSSNQPQHF. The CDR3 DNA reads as TGTGCCAGCAGTGAAGGGTCTTCTAATCAGCCCCAGCATTTT.

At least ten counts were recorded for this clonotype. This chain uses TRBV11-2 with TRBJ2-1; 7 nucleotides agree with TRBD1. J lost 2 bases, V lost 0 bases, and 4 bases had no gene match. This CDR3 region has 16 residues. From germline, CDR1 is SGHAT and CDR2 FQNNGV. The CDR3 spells CASSLDTGATYNEQFF. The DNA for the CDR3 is TGTGCCAGCAGCTTAGATACAGGGGCTACCTACAATGAGCAGTTCTTC.

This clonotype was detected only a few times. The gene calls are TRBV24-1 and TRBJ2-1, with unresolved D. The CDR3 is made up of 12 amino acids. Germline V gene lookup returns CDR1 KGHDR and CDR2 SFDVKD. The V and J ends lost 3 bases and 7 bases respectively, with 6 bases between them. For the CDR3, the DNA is TGTGCCACCAGTGATGAGAAAAATGAGCAGTTCTTC. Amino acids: CATSDEKNEQFF.

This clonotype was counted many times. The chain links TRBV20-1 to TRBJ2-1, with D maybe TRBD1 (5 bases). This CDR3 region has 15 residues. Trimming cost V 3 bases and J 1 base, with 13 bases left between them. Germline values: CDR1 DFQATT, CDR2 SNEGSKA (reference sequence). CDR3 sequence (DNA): TGCAGTGCTAGTCCCCCGGACACATCCTACAATGAGCAGTTCTTC. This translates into CSASPPDTSYNEQFF.

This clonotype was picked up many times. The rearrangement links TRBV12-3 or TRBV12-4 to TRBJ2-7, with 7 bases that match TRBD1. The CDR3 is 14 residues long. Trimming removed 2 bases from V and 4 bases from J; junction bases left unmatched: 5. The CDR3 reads CASSLTGVGYEQYF. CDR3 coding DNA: TGTGCCAGCAGTTTAACAGGGGTGGGGTACGAGCAGTACTTC.

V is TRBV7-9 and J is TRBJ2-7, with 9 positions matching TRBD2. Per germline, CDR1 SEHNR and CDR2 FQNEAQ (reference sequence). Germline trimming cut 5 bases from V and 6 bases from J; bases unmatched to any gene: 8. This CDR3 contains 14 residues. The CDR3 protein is CASSLAGGGREQYF. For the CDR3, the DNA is TGTGCCAGCAGCCTCGCGGGGGGGGGGCGCGAGCAGTACTTC. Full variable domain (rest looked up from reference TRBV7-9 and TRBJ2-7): DTGVSQNPRHKITKRGQNVTFRCDPISEHNRLYWYRQTLGQGPEFLTYFQNEAQLEKSRLLSDRFSAERPKGSFSTLEIQRTEQGDSAMYLCASSLAGGGREQYFGPGTRLTVT.